This is a list of T cell receptor beta chains from one sample in a study of Ad26.COV2.S vaccination and SARS-CoV-2 variants. Generated by immunoSEQ multiplex PCR, the TCRdb table keeps only in-frame clones and is missing some. The sample consists of 180,000 or so clones, around 90% of them appearing once. The sequencing here drew on peripheral blood, taken after recovery from COVID-19. All receptors come from a human donor who had recovered from COVID-19. CDR3s include the opening cysteine and the closing phenylalanine or tryptophan. Fields, in order: CDR3 length, J gene, D gene, V gene, clone size, CDR3 protein, CDR3 DNA. D genes are given only for firm matches. The listing skips clone size in some rows; elsewhere it reads once, few, many or a size class.

>14|TRBJ2-1|-|TRBV6-4|once
CASSPRDTYNEQFF
TGTGCCAGCAGTCCCCGGGACACCTACAATGAGCAGTTCTTC
>16|TRBJ2-1|TRBD2|TRBV27|-
CASSRTGTSFYDEQFF
TGTGCCAGCAGCCGTACCGGGACTAGCTTCTACGATGAGCAGTTCTTC
>15|TRBJ1-1|-|TRBV5-4|-
CASSFVGVGYTEAFF
TGTGCCAGCAGCTTCGTCGGAGTTGGGTACACTGAAGCTTTCTTT
>12|TRBJ1-5|-|TRBV19|-
CASTLGAGPQHF
TGTGCCAGTACTTTGGGAGCCGGGCCCCAGCATTTT
>14|TRBJ1-1|-|TRBV4-1|-
CASSQVSGGILAFF
TGCGCCAGCAGCCAAGTTTCGGGGGGGATTTTAGCTTTCTTT
>15|TRBJ2-5|TRBD2|TRBV25-1|-
CASSDEGERGETQYF
TGTGCCAGCAGTGATGAGGGGGAGCGGGGGGAGACCCAGTACTTC
>15|TRBJ2-1|TRBD2|TRBV19|-
CASSMSAGGYNEQFF
TGTGCCAGTAGTATGTCGGCGGGAGGGTACAATGAGCAGTTCTTC
>15|TRBJ1-2|-|TRBV6-5|-
CASSYMTSPNYGYTF
TGTGCCAGCAGTTACATGACGTCCCCCAACTATGGCTACACCTTC
>16|TRBJ1-5|-|TRBV19|-
CASSIFGSNSNQPQHF
TGTGCCAGTAGTATTTTCGGAAGTAATAGCAATCAGCCCCAGCATTTT
>13|TRBJ1-4|-|TRBV7-2|-
CASSPTTNEKLFF
TGTGCCAGCAGCCCCACAACTAATGAAAAACTGTTTTTT
>14|TRBJ2-1|-|TRBV7-3|-
CASSLVGGLNEQFF
TGTGCCAGCAGCTTAGTGGGGGGGCTCAATGAGCAGTTCTTC
>19|TRBJ1-4|-|TRBV18|-
CASSLDHSAEGLTNEKLFF
TGTGCCAGCTCACTCGACCACAGCGCGGAGGGCTTAACTAATGAAAAACTGTTTTTT
>12|TRBJ1-2|-|TRBV24-1|-
CATSEGPYGYTF
TGTGCCACCAGTGAGGGCCCCTATGGCTACACCTTC
>17|TRBJ1-1|-|TRBV5-1|-
CASSLALTSLTNTEAFF
TGCGCCAGCAGCTTGGCCTTGACTTCATTAACGAACACTGAAGCTTTCTTT
>16|TRBJ1-2|TRBD1|TRBV2|-
CASILQTGTGANGYTF
TGTGCCAGCATCCTACAAACTGGGACAGGAGCGAATGGCTACACCTTC
>14|TRBJ1-4|TRBD1|TRBV5-1|-
CASSIRGPREKLFF
TGCGCCAGCAGCATCAGGGGGCCACGTGAAAAACTGTTTTTT
>16|TRBJ1-1|-|TRBV6-1|once
CASSEAIQGMNTEAFF
TGTGCCAGCAGTGAAGCAATTCAGGGAATGAACACTGAAGCTTTCTTT
>12|TRBJ1-2|-|TRBV7-3|-
CASSSRVYGYTF
TGTGCCAGCAGCTCTCGAGTCTATGGCTACACCTTC
>13|TRBJ1-5|-|TRBV4-1|-
CASSQITQQPQHF
TGCGCCAGCAGCCAAATTACCCAGCAGCCCCAGCATTTT
>15|TRBJ1-2|TRBD1|TRBV4-1|-
CASSHPGQGKIGYTF
TGCGCCAGCAGCCACCCGGGACAGGGGAAAATTGGCTACACCTTC
>13|TRBJ1-1|-|TRBV6-6|once
CASLGRTNTEAFF
TGTGCCAGCCTGGGACGGACGAACACTGAAGCTTTCTTT
>16|TRBJ1-4|-|TRBV3-1/TRBV3-2|-
CASSQGPGLGEEKLFF
TGTGCCAGCAGCCAGGGTCCGGGACTTGGGGAGGAAAAACTGTTTTTT
>14|TRBJ1-6|TRBD1|TRBV5-1|-
CASSSDRGNSPLHF
TGCGCCAGCAGCTCGGACAGGGGCAATTCACCCCTCCACTTT
>14|TRBJ2-7|-|TRBV5-1|-
CASSLGRGEYEQYF
TGCGCCAGCAGCCTTGGACGAGGAGAGTACGAGCAGTACTTC
>16|TRBJ1-3|TRBD1|TRBV4-1|-
CASSRQGTLSGNTIYF
TGCGCCAGCAGTCGACAGGGAACCCTCTCTGGAAACACCATATATTTT
>19|TRBJ2-7|TRBD2|TRBV7-6|once
CASSLAVQLAGAPFYEQYF
TGTGCCAGCAGCTTAGCGGTCCAGCTAGCGGGAGCCCCCTTTTACGAGCAGTACTTC
>14|TRBJ1-5|-|TRBV30|-
CAWSRDHPGQPQHF
TGTGCCTGGAGCAGAGACCATCCTGGGCAGCCCCAGCATTTT
>12|TRBJ1-3|TRBD1|TRBV2|-
CALTGDGNTIYF
TGTGCCCTGACAGGGGATGGAAACACCATATATTTT